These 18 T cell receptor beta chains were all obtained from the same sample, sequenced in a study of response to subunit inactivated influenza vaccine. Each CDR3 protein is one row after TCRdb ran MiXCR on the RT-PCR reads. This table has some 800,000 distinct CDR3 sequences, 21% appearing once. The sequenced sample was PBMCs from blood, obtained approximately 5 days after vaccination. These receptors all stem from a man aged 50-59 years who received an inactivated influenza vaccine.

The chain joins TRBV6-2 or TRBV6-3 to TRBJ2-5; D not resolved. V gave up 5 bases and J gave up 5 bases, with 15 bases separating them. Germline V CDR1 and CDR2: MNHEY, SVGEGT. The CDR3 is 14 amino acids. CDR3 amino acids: CASSRPGWLETQYF. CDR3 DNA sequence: TGTGCCAGCAGTCGACCGGGCTGGCTGGAGACCCAGTACTTC.

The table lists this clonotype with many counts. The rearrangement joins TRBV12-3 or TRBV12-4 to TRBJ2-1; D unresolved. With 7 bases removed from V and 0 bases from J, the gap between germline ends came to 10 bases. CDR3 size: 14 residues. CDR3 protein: CASTLLSSYNEQFF. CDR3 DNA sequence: TGTGCCAGCACCCTCCTGAGCTCCTACAATGAGCAGTTCTTC.

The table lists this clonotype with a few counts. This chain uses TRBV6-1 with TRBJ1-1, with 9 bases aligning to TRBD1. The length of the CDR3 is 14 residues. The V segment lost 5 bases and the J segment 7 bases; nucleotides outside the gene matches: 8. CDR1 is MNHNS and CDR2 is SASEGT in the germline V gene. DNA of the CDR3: TGTGCCAGCAGTATTTCCGGGACAGGGTTTGAAGCTTTCTTT. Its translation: CASSISGTGFEAFF.

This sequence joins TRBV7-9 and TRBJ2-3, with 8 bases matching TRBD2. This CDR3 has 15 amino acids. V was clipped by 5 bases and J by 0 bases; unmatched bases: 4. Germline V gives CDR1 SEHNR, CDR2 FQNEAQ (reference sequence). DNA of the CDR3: TGTGCCAGCAGCGTACTAGCGGAGAGCACAGATACGCAGTATTTT. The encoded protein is CASSVLAESTDTQYF.

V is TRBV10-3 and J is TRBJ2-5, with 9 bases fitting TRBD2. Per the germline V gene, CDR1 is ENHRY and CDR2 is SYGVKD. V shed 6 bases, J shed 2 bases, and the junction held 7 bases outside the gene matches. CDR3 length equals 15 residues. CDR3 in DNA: TGTGCCATCAGGGAGACTAGCGGAAAACAAGAGACCCAGTACTTC. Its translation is CAIRETSGKQETQYF.

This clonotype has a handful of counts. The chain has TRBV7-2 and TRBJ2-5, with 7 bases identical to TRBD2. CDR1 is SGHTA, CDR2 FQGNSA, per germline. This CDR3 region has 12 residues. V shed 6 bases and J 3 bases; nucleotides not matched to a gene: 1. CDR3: CASSTSEETQYF. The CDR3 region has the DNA TGTGCCAGCAGTACTAGCGAAGAGACCCAGTACTTC.

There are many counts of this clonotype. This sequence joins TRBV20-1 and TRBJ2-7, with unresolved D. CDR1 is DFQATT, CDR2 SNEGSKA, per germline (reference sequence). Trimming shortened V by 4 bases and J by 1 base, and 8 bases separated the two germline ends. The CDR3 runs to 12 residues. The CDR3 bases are TGCAGTGCTAATAGGGATTCCTACGAGCAGTACTTC. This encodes CSANRDSYEQYF.

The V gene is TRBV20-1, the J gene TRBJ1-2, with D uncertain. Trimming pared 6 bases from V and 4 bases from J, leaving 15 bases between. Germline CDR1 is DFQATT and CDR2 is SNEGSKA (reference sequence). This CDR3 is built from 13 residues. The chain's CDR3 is CSATHPSIYGYTF. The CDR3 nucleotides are TGCAGTGCCACCCATCCTTCTATCTATGGCTACACCTTC.

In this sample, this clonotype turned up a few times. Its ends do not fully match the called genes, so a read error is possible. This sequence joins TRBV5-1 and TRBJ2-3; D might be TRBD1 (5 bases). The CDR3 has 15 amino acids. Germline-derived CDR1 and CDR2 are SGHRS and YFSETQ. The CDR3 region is CASTLDTVKVDTQYF. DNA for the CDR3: TGCGCCAGCACCTTGGACACGGTTAAAGTAGATACGCAGTATTTT.

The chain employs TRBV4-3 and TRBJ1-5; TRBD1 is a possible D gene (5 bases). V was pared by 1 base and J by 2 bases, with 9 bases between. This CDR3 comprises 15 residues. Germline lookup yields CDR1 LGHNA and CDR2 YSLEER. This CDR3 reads CASSQASGGNQPQHF. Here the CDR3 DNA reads TGCGCCAGCAGCCAAGCATCGGGGGGCAATCAGCCCCAGCATTTT.

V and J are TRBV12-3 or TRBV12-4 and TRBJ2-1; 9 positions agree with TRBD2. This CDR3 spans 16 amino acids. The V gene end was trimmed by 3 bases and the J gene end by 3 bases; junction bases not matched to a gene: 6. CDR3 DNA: TGTGCCAGCAGTTTCATGCGGGGGGGCCTCTACAATGAGCAGTTCTTC. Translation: CASSFMRGGLYNEQFF.

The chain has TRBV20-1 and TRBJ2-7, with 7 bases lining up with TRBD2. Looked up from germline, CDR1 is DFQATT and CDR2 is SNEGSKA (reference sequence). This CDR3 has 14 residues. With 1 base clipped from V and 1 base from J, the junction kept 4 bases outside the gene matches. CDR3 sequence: CSARAWEGSYEQYF. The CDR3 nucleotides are TGCAGTGCTAGAGCGTGGGAGGGGTCCTACGAGCAGTACTTC.

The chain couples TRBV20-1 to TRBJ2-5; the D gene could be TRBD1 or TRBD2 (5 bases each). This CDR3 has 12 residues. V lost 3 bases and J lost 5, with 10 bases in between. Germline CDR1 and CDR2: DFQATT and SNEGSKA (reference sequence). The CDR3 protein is CSARPRDETQYF. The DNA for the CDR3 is TGCAGTGCTAGGCCCCGGGACGAGACCCAGTACTTC.

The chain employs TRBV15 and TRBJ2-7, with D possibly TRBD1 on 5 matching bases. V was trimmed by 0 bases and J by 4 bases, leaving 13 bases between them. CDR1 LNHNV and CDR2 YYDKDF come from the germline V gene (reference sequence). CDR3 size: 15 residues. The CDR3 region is CATSRDRGGPYEQYF. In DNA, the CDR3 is TGTGCCACCAGCAGAGATAGGGGCGGCCCGTACGAGCAGTACTTC.

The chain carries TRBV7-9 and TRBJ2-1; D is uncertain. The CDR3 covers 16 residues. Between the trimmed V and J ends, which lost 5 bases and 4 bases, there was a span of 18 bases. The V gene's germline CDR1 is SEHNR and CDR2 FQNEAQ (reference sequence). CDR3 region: CASSQRPNLGYNEQFF. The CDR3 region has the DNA TGTGCCAGCAGCCAGAGACCGAACCTCGGGTACAATGAGCAGTTCTTC.

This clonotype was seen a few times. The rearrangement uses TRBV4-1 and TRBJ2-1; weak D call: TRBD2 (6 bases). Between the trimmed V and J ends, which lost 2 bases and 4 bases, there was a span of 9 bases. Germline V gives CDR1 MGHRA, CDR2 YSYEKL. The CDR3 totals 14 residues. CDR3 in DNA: TGCGCCAGCAGCCAACGGGAGACTTACAATGAGCAGTTCTTC. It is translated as CASSQRETYNEQFF.

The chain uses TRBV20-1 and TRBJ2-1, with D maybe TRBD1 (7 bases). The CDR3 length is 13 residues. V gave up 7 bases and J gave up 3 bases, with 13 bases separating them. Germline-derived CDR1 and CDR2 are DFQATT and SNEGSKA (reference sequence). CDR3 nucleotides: TGCAGTGTGGAGGGGGCCGGCTACAATGAGCAGTTCTTC. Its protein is CSVEGAGYNEQFF.

The CDR3 bases are TGCGCCAGCAGCCAAGATTTCGGATACAATGAGCAGTTCTTC. The encoded protein is CASSQDFGYNEQFF. The chain recombines TRBV4-3 with TRBJ2-1; no clear D. Trimming took 0 bases from V and 4 from J, leaving 7 bases between them. CDR3 length: 14 amino acids. Germline loops: CDR1 LGHNA, CDR2 YSLEER.